What follows are 30 T cell receptor beta chains derived from one specimen sequenced in a study of blood T cell repertoires in COVID-19. The data were produced by immunoSEQ multiplex PCR, yet TCRdb's version contains in-frame clones alone and is incomplete. The sample holds tens of thousands of clones, 82% seen once. Specimen: peripheral blood. These receptors were obtained from a human donor in a cohort sampled during active COVID-19.

The chain couples TRBV19 to TRBJ1-2, with 7 bases that match TRBD1. This CDR3 region has 18 residues. V shed 6 bases, J shed 2 bases, and the junction held 18 bases outside the gene matches. The V gene's germline CDR1 is LNHDA and CDR2 SQIVND (reference sequence). The CDR3 DNA reads as TGTGCCAGTAGCGATACAGGGGCCCCCTGGCTGGACAACTATGGCTACACCTTC. Its translation: CASSDTGAPWLDNYGYTF.

The V gene is TRBV6-4, the J gene TRBJ2-3, with D possibly TRBD2 on 6 matching bases. The CDR3 is 14 residues long. The V gene's germline CDR1 is MRHNA and CDR2 SNTAGT. Trimming left V 6 bases short and J 2 bases short, with 12 bases between. The CDR3 DNA sequence: TGTGCCAGCAGCCGGGGGAGTAACACAGATACGCAGTATTTT. Its protein product is CASSRGSNTDTQYF.

The rearrangement links TRBV5-1 to TRBJ2-2, with 12 bases fitting TRBD2. The trim removed 1 base at V and 3 bases at J, leaving 7 bases unmatched. Germline V gene sequence: CDR1 SGHRS, CDR2 YFSETQ. The CDR3 has 18 residues. In nucleotides, the CDR3 is TGCGCCAGCAGCTTGAATCCCCTAGCGGGGGGGCACACCGGGGAGCTGTTTTTT. Its protein is CASSLNPLAGGHTGELFF.

The rearrangement joins TRBV29-1 to TRBJ1-1; no definite D call. V lost 7 bases to trimming and J lost 3 bases, with 15 bases between them. This CDR3 spans 13 amino acids. CDR1 is SQVTM, CDR2 ANQGSEA, per germline. The CDR3: CSGGEQWDTEAFF. The CDR3 coding sequence is TGCAGCGGGGGAGAACAGTGGGACACTGAAGCTTTCTTT.

J is TRBJ2-7 and V is TRBV25-1; D remains unclear. The CDR3 loop spans 13 amino acids. Germline-derived CDR1 and CDR2 are MGHDK and SYGVNS. V was pared by 2 bases and J by 6 bases, with 11 bases between. The CDR3: CASSEQAFGEQYF. In DNA, the CDR3 is TGTGCCAGCAGTGAACAGGCTTTCGGCGAGCAGTACTTC.

This clone appeared a single time. The rearrangement joins TRBV5-1 to TRBJ2-2, with a possible D match to TRBD2 (7 bases). The length of the CDR3 is 15 residues. V lost 0 bases and J 5 bases, leaving 11 bases between the germline ends. Germline values: CDR1 SGHRS, CDR2 YFSETQ. The CDR3 region has the DNA TGCGCCAGCAGCTTGGTACAGGGAGGGACCGGGGAGCTGTTTTTT. Translating gives CASSLVQGGTGELFF.

This clone has just one count. The chain couples TRBV19 to TRBJ1-2, with TRBD1 identical over 9 bases. J gave up 8 bases and V 5 bases, and 12 bases lay outside the gene matches. This CDR3 is built from 15 residues. Germline CDR1 reads LNHDA; CDR2 reads SQIVND (reference sequence). CDR3 DNA sequence: TGTGCCAGTAGTCCTCACTACAGGGGGCGCGTGGGCTACACCTTC. Amino acids: CASSPHYRGRVGYTF.

This clone has a handful of counts. J is TRBJ2-7 and V is TRBV7-2, with TRBD2 matching 8 bases. This CDR3 has 15 residues. Germline CDR1 and CDR2: SGHTA and FQGNSA. Unmatched junction bases numbered 9, after V lost 8 bases and J lost 0 bases. This CDR3 is CASAPRTSSSYEQYF. In nucleotides, the CDR3 is TGTGCCAGCGCACCCCGGACTAGCTCCTCCTACGAGCAGTACTTC.

The J gene is TRBJ2-1, the V gene TRBV6-2 or TRBV6-3; a weak D match, TRBD2 (7 bases). CDR1 and CDR2 (germline): MNHEY, SVGEGT. The length of the CDR3 is 15 residues. V gave up 0 bases and J gave up 2 bases, with 8 bases separating them. This chain's CDR3 is CASSYSGGPYNEQFF. Written as DNA, the CDR3 is TGTGCCAGCAGTTACTCGGGGGGGCCCTACAATGAGCAGTTCTTC.

The CDR3 spells CASSSQGASNQPQHF. Written as DNA, the CDR3 is TGTGCCAGCAGCTCCCAGGGGGCAAGCAATCAGCCCCAGCATTTT. This chain uses TRBV9 with TRBJ1-5, with TRBD1 matching 8 bases. The CDR3 consists of 15 residues. CDR1 is SGDLS, CDR2 YYNGEE, per germline. The V gene end was trimmed by 4 bases and the J gene end by 1 base; junction bases not matched to a gene: 4.

J is TRBJ2-5 and V is TRBV29-1; D possibly corresponds to TRBD1 (6 bases). The CDR3 loop spans 11 amino acids. V lost 7 bases and J 2 bases, leaving 8 bases between the germline ends. Germline lookup yields CDR1 SQVTM and CDR2 ANQGSEA. CDR3 amino acids: CSGGQQETQYF. The DNA for the CDR3 is TGCAGCGGTGGACAGCAAGAGACCCAGTACTTC.

The V call is TRBV12-3 or TRBV12-4, the J call TRBJ2-7; 8 bases line up with TRBD1. With 5 bases clipped from V and 4 bases from J, the junction kept 4 bases outside the gene matches. This CDR3 comprises 13 residues. This CDR3 reads CASSRGQGYEQYF. The CDR3 nucleotides are TGTGCCAGCAGTCGAGGACAGGGATACGAGCAGTACTTC.

J is TRBJ2-7 and V is TRBV7-9, with a possible D match to TRBD2 (6 bases). The CDR3 contains 14 residues. Germline CDR1 reads SEHNR; CDR2 reads FQNEAQ (reference sequence). V lost 5 bases, J lost 5 bases, and 16 bases lay in between. The CDR3 spells CASSPSAHRHEQYF. CDR3 DNA sequence: TGTGCCAGCAGCCCTAGCGCACATCGCCACGAGCAGTACTTC.

V is TRBV6-5 and J is TRBJ1-2, with D hard to call. Trimming took 7 bases from V and 2 from J, leaving 17 bases between them. This CDR3 is 15 amino acids long. Germline-derived CDR1 and CDR2 are MNHEY and SVGAGI. CDR3: CASMPRDWENYGYTF. CDR3 in DNA: TGTGCCAGCATGCCGAGGGATTGGGAGAACTATGGCTACACCTTC.

Only one count was recorded for this clone. The chain couples TRBV6-1 to TRBJ1-1; weak D call: TRBD1 (5 bases). Germline V CDR1 and CDR2: MNHNS, SASEGT. This CDR3 has 15 residues. With 1 base removed from V and 5 bases from J, the gap between germline ends came to 14 bases. This CDR3 is CASSEGYWGGTEAFF. The CDR3 DNA reads TGTGCCAGCAGTGAAGGGTATTGGGGCGGAACTGAAGCTTTCTTT.

CDR3 in DNA: TGTGCCAGCTCCGTCCAGGAGGGCAAAGGGCAGTTCTTC. As protein: CASSVQEGKGQFF. The chain employs TRBV5-4 and TRBJ2-1, with TRBD2 as a possible D gene (6 bases). V lost 7 bases, J lost 12 bases, and 20 bases lay in between. This CDR3 spans 13 amino acids. Germline V gene sequence: CDR1 SGHNT, CDR2 YYREEE (reference sequence).

The sample holds one count of this clone. The V call is TRBV7-9, the J call TRBJ1-1; 8 bases fit TRBD1. CDR3 length equals 16 residues. The V gene end was trimmed by 3 bases and the J gene end by 1 base; junction bases not matched to a gene: 7. From germline, CDR1 is SEHNR and CDR2 FQNEAQ (reference sequence). The CDR3 nucleotides read TGTGCCAGCAGCTTTTATCAGGGGGCCGAGAACACTGAAGCTTTCTTT. Translating gives CASSFYQGAENTEAFF.

The V gene is TRBV4-3, the J gene TRBJ2-5; no firm D call. Germline values: CDR1 LGHNA, CDR2 YSLEER. The V end lost 3 bases, the J end lost 3 bases, and 14 bases lay between the germline ends. The CDR3 is made up of 15 amino acids. CDR3 bases: TGCGCCAGCAGCCAGCGTATCGGTGGAGAAGAGACCCAGTACTTC. Its translation: CASSQRIGGEETQYF.

The chain uses TRBV19 and TRBJ2-2; D gene unclear. The germline V and J ends were trimmed by 1 base and 4 bases, with 10 bases remaining between them. The CDR3 is made up of 15 amino acids. Germline CDR1 and CDR2: LNHDA and SQIVND (reference sequence). This CDR3 is CASSIGRRRTGELFF. The CDR3 nucleotides are TGTGCCAGTAGTATAGGTCGCAGGCGCACCGGGGAGCTGTTTTTT. Full variable domain (rest looked up from reference TRBV19 and TRBJ2-2): DGGITQSPKYLFRKEGQNVTLSCEQNLNHDAMYWYRQDPGQGLRLIYYSQIVNDFQKGDIAEGYSVSREKKESFPLTVTSAQKNPTAFYLCASSIGRRRTGELFFGEGSRLTVL.

This rearrangement joins TRBV25-1 to TRBJ1-4; tentatively, D is TRBD1 (6 bases). V was clipped by 2 bases and J by 8 bases, with 12 bases between them. The CDR3 consists of 14 residues. The V gene's germline CDR1 is MGHDK and CDR2 SYGVNS. In nucleotides, the CDR3 is TGTGCCAGCAGTGAACGGGGGGCTTGGGAAAAACTGTTTTTT. Translating gives CASSERGAWEKLFF.

This clone was found once. This chain uses TRBV10-3 with TRBJ2-1; 10 nucleotides agree with TRBD1. The CDR3 extends over 13 amino acids. V trimming: 8 bases; J trimming: 8 bases; junction bases outside the gene matches: 6. Germline V CDR1 and CDR2: ENHRY, SYGVKD. The CDR3 loop reads CAISGTGVDEQFF. The CDR3 DNA follows: TGTGCCATCTCAGGGACAGGGGTCGATGAGCAGTTCTTC.

This clone was counted between two and nine times. J is TRBJ1-1 and V is TRBV2; the D is unclear. The V end was cut by 7 bases, the J end by 3 bases, with 6 bases between. This CDR3 region has 11 residues. Looked up from germline, CDR1 is SNHLY and CDR2 is FYNNEI. CDR3 nucleotide sequence: TGTGCCAGCACTCCGGACACTGAAGCTTTCTTT. This codes for CASTPDTEAFF. The full variable domain, rest sourced from reference TRBV2 and TRBJ1-1, is EPEVTQTPSHQVTQMGQEVILRCVPISNHLYFYWYRQILGQKVEFLVSFYNNEISEKSEIFDDQFSVERPDGSNFTLKIRSTKLEDSAMYFCASTPDTEAFFGQGTRLTVV.

The genes are TRBV7-6 and TRBJ1-1; 8 bases line up with TRBD1. Germline CDR1 is SGHVS and CDR2 is FNYEAQ. CDR3 length equals 14 residues. V shed 2 bases, J shed 3 bases, and the junction held 2 bases outside the gene matches. CDR3 coding DNA: TGTGCCAGCAGCTTAACGGGACAGGACACTGAAGCTTTCTTT. It yields the protein CASSLTGQDTEAFF.

This chain joins TRBV7-3 and TRBJ2-7, with 8 bases aligning to TRBD2. The CDR3 loop spans 17 amino acids. The germline V gene encodes CDR1 SGHTA and CDR2 FQGTGA. Trimming at V came to 1 base and at J to 1 base, leaving 9 bases not matched to a gene. CDR3 sequence reads: CASSLNPGGDISYEQYF. The DNA for the CDR3 is TGTGCCAGCAGCTTAAACCCCGGGGGGGATATATCCTACGAGCAGTACTTC. The whole variable domain, filled in from reference TRBV7-3 and TRBJ2-7, reads GAGVSQTPSNKVTEKGKYVELRCDPISGHTALYWYRQSLGQGPEFLIYFQGTGAADDSGLPNDRFFAVRPEGSVSTLKIQRTERGDSAVYLCASSLNPGGDISYEQYFGPGTRLTVT.

V is TRBV7-9 and J is TRBJ1-3, with TRBD1 matching 7 bases. Germline values: CDR1 SEHNR, CDR2 FQNEAQ (reference sequence). J gave up 4 bases and V 2 bases, and 2 bases lay outside the gene matches. CDR3 length: 14 amino acids. The CDR3 nucleotides read TGTGCCAGCAGCTTATTGGGACAGGGAAACACCATATATTTT. It codes for CASSLLGQGNTIYF. The whole variable domain, remainder taken from reference TRBV7-9 and TRBJ1-3, is DTGVSQNPRHKITKRGQNVTFRCDPISEHNRLYWYRQTLGQGPEFLTYFQNEAQLEKSRLLSDRFSAERPKGSFSTLEIQRTEQGDSAMYLCASSLLGQGNTIYFGEGSWLTVV.

CDR3 sequence (DNA): TGTGCCAGCAGCTCAAGCGGGACTAGCGTACGGGAGACCCAGTACTTC. Translated: CASSSSGTSVRETQYF. The chain carries TRBV7-2 and TRBJ2-5, with 10 bases matching TRBD2. Per germline, CDR1 SGHTA and CDR2 FQGNSA. J lost 5 bases, V lost 4 bases, and 10 bases had no gene match. The CDR3 sequence is 16 residues long.

The chain couples TRBV6-6 to TRBJ2-3; 12 bases agree with TRBD2. The CDR3 runs to 15 residues. J lost 6 bases, V lost 6 bases, and 7 bases had no gene match. Germline V gene sequence: CDR1 MNHNY, CDR2 SVGAGI (reference sequence). The CDR3 region is CASRLAGGRSDTQYF. CDR3 DNA sequence: TGTGCCAGCAGGCTAGCGGGGGGGCGTTCGGATACGCAGTATTTT.

This sequence joins TRBV2 and TRBJ2-7, with 12 nucleotides matching TRBD2. V was pared by 1 base and J by 2 bases, with 6 bases of the junction left unmatched. CDR1 is SNHLY, CDR2 FYNNEI, per germline. The CDR3 runs to 17 residues. The CDR3 sequence is CASSEGLAGAPPYEQYF. The CDR3 DNA reads as TGTGCCAGCAGTGAAGGACTAGCGGGGGCGCCGCCCTACGAGCAGTACTTC.

The chain carries TRBV5-4 and TRBJ2-3; unclear D gene. Germline CDR1 and CDR2: SGHNT and YYREEE (reference sequence). V gave up 3 bases and J gave up 0 bases, with 5 bases separating them. This CDR3 contains 13 residues. CDR3 coding DNA: TGTGCCAGCAGCTCGACTAGCACAGATACGCAGTATTTT. It encodes CASSSTSTDTQYF.

This chain joins TRBV27 and TRBJ1-4, with D possibly matching TRBD1 (5 bases). The ends were cut back, 2 bases at V and 8 bases at J, with 9 bases in the middle. The germline gives CDR1 MNHEY, CDR2 SMNVEV (reference sequence). The CDR3 loop spans 13 amino acids. The chain's CDR3 is CASSLQGKEKLFF. The CDR3 region has the DNA TGTGCCAGCAGTTTACAGGGAAAGGAAAAACTGTTTTTT.